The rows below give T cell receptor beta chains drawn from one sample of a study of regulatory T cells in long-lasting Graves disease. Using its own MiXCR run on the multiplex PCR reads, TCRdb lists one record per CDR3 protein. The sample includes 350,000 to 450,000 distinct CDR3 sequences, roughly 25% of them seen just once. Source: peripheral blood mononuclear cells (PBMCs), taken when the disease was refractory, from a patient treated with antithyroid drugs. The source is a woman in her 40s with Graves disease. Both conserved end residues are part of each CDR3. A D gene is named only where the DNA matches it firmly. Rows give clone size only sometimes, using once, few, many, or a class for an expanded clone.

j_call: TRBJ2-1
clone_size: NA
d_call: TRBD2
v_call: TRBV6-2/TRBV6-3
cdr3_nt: TGTGTCAGCAGTTACGGGACTATCGCCAATGAGCAGTTCTTC
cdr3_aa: CVSSYGTIANEQFF

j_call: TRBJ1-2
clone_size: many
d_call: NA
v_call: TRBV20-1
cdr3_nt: TGCAGTGCTAGGATTCCAGCAAACTATGGCTACACCTTC
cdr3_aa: CSARIPANYGYTF

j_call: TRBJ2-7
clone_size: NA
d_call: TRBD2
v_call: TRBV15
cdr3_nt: TGTGCCACCAGCACGGGACTAGCGGCGTCCTACGAGCAGTACTTC
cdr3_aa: CATSTGLAASYEQYF

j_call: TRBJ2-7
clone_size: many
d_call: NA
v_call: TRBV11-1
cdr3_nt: TGTGCCAGCAGCTTGACGGGAGCGGCCGAGCAGTACTTC
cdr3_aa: CASSLTGAAEQYF

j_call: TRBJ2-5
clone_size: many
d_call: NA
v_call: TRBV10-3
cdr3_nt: TGTGCCATCAGTGAGTCGTGGATCAGGGAGACCCAGTACTTC
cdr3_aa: CAISESWIRETQYF

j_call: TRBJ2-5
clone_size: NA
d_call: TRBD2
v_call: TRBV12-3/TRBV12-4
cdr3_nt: TGTGCCAGCAGTTGGGGAGCGGGAGGATCAGAGACCCAGTACTTC
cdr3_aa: CASSWGAGGSETQYF

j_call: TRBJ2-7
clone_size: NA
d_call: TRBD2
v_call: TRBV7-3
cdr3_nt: TGTGCCAGCAGCTTATTCGGGAGGGCTGTTTACGAGCAGTACTTC
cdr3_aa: CASSLFGRAVYEQYF

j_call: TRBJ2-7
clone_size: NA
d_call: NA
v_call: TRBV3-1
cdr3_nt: TGTGCCAGCAGCTTTCTGGGCTTGAACTACGAGCAGTACTTC
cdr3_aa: CASSFLGLNYEQYF

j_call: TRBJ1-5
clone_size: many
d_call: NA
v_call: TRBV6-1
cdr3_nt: TGTGCCAGCAGTAGAACCCGTTTGGGTAATCAGCCCCAGCATTTT
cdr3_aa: CASSRTRLGNQPQHF

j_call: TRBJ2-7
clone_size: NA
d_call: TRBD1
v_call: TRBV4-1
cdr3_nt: TGCGCCAGCAGCCCACACAGGGGCCTACCCTACGAGCAGTACTTC
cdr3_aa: CASSPHRGLPYEQYF

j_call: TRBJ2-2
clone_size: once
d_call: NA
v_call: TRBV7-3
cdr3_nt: TGTGCCAGCAGCTTAACGACAGGAAATGAGGGGGAGCTGTTTTTT
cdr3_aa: CASSLTTGNEGELFF

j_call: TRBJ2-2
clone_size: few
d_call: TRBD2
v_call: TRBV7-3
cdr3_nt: TGTGCCAGCAGCTTAAAAGGGATGGGAGCGGGAGGCCGCACCGGGGAGCTGTTTTTT
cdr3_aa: CASSLKGMGAGGRTGELFF

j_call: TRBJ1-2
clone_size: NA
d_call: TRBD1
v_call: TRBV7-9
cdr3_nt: TGTGCCAGCAACCAACAGGGGGCGACTGGTGGCTACACCTTC
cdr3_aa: CASNQQGATGGYTF

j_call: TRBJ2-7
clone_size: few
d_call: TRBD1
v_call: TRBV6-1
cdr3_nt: TGTGCCAGCCAAACAACCAGGACAGGGTCCTACGAGCAGTACTTC
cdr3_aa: CASQTTRTGSYEQYF

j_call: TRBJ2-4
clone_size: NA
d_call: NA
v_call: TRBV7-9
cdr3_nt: TGTGCCAGCAGCTTAGCGAGGGGAATCGGGGCCAAAAACATTCAGTACTTC
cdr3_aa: CASSLARGIGAKNIQYF

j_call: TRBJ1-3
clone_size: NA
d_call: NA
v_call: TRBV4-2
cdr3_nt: TGTGCCAGCAGTACTGTCGGTGGAAACACCATATATTTT
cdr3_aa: CASSTVGGNTIYF

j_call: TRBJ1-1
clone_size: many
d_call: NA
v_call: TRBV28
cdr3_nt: TGTGCCAGCAGCCCCACGGTGTTGAGAGGGCGGAAGACTGAAGCTTTCTTT
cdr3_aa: CASSPTVLRGRKTEAFF

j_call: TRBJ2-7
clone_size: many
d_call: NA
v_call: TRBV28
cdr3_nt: TGTGCCAGCAGTTTCTCGGACTCGGCCTACGAGCAGTACTTC
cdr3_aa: CASSFSDSAYEQYF

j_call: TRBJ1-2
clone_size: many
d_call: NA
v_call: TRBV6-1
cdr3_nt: TGTGCCAGCAGTCCCCTAAGGACAGCTCAGTATGGCTACACCTTC
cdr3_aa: CASSPLRTAQYGYTF

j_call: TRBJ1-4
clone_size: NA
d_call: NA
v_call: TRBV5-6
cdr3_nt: TGTGCCAGCAGCTCCCATGACAGGTTGAAAGAAAAACTGTTTTTT
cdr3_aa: CASSSHDRLKEKLFF

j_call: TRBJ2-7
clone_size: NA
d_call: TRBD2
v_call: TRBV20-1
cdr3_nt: TGCAGTGCTAGAGACTCCTGGACTAGCGGGGGAGAGAGGGGCGAGCAGTACTTC
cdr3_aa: CSARDSWTSGGERGEQYF

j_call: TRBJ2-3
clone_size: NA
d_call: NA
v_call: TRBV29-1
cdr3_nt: TGCAGCGTTGAAATAGCGAGCGGCCTTCGGGATACGCAGTATTTT
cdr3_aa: CSVEIASGLRDTQYF

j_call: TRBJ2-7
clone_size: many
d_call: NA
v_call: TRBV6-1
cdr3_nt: TGTGCCAGCAGTGCAGCCGGGACCCGTTCCTACGAGCAGTACTTC
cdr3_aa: CASSAAGTRSYEQYF

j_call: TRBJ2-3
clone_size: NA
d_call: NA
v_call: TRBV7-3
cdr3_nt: TGTGCCAGCAGCTTTGGAGACACAGATACGCAGTATTTT
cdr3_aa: CASSFGDTDTQYF

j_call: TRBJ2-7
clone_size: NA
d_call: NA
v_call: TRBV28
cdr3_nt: TGTGCCAGCAGTTTATGGAGGGAGCCCTACGAGCAGTACTTC
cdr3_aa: CASSLWREPYEQYF

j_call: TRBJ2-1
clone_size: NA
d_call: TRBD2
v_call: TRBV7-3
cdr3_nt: TGTGCCAGCAGCTGGAATAGCGGGGGACCGTACAATGAGCAGTTCTTC
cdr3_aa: CASSWNSGGPYNEQFF

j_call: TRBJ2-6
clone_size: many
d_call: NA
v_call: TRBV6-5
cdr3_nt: TGTGCCAGCAGTTTGAAGTTGGGCGTCCTGACTTTC
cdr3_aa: CASSLKLGVLTF

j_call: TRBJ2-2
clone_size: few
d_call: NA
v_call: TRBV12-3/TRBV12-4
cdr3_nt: TGTGCCAGCAGCGGGAATATCGGGGAGCTGTTTTTT
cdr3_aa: CASSGNIGELFF

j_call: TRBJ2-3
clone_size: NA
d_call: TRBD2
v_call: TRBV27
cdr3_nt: TGTGCCAGCAGTTTACGAGGAGCGGGAGGGACAGATACGCAGTATTTT
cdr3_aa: CASSLRGAGGTDTQYF

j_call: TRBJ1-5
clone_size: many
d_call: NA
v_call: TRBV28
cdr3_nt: TGTGCCAGCAGTTTTCAGGGATCAAGCAATCAGCCCCAGCATTTT
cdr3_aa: CASSFQGSSNQPQHF

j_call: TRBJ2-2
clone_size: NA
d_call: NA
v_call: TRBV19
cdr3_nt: TGTGCCAGTAGTATGGGGTCCAGCGCCGGGGAGCTGTTTTTT
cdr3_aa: CASSMGSSAGELFF

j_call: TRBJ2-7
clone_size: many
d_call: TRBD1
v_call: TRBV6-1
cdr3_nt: TGTGCCAGCAGAAGGGCGACAGGGACCTACGAGCAGTACTTC
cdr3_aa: CASRRATGTYEQYF

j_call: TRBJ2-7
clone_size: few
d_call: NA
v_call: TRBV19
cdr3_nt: TGTGCCAGTAGTGGACAAATGTGGGCCTACGAGCAGTACTTC
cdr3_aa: CASSGQMWAYEQYF